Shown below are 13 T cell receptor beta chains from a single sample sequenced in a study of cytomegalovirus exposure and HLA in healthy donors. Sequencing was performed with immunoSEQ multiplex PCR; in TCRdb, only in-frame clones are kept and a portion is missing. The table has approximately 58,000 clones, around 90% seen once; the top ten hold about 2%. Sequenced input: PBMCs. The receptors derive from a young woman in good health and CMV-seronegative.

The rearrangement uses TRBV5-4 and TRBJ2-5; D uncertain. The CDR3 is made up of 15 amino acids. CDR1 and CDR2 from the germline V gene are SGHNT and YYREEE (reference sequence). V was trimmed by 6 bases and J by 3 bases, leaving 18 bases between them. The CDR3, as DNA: TGTGCCAGCACCAACTCCATCGCATCAAAAGAGACCCAGTACTTC. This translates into CASTNSIASKETQYF. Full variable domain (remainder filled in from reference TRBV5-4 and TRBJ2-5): ETGVTQSPTHLIKTRGQQVTLRCSSQSGHNTVSWYQQALGQGPQFIFQYYREEENGRGNFPPRFSGLQFPNYSSELNVNALELDDSALYLCASTNSIASKETQYFGPGTRLLVL.

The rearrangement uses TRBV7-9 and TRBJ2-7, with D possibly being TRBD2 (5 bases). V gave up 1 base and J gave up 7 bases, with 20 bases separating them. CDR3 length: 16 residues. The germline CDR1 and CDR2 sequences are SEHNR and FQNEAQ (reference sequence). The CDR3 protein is CASSLDPSGTNGEQYF. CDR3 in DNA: TGTGCCAGCAGCTTAGATCCAAGCGGAACAAACGGGGAGCAGTACTTC.

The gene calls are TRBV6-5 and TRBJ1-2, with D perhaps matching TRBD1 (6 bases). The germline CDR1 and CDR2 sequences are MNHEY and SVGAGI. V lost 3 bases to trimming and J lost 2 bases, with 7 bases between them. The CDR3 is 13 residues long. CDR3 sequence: CASSYQGNYGYTF. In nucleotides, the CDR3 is TGTGCCAGCAGTTATCAGGGGAACTATGGCTACACCTTC.

For the CDR3, the DNA is TGTGCCAGCAGTTTATATTCCGCTGGACAGGGAAGAGCTTTCTTT. Its translation is CASSLYSAGQGRAFF. The chain recombines TRBV28 with TRBJ1-1; 8 bases are a match to TRBD1. The V and J ends lost 1 base and 10 bases, in that order; junction bases with no gene match: 11. Germline assignment: CDR1 MDHEN and CDR2 SYDVKM. The CDR3 runs to 15 residues.

CDR3 nucleotide sequence: TGTGCCAGCAGTCCGGAGCCTCTTACTAGTGGCTACACCTTC. Protein product: CASSPEPLTSGYTF. The chain carries TRBV28 and TRBJ1-2; D is unresolved. Germline-derived CDR1 and CDR2 are MDHEN and SYDVKM. Trimming removed 5 bases at V and 7 bases at J, with 17 bases between. There are 14 residues in the CDR3.

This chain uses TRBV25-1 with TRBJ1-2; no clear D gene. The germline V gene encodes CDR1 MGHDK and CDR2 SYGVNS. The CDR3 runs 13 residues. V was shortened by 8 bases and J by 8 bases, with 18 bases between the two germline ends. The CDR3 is CASGNSHSYGYTF. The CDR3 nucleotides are TGTGCCAGCGGAAATTCACACAGTTACGGCTACACCTTC.

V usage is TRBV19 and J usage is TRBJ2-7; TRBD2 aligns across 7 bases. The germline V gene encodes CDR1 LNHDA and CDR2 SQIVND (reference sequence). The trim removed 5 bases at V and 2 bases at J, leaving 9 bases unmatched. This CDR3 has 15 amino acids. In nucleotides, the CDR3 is TGTGCCAGTAGTTCGCAAGCTAGCGGTACCTACGAGCAGTACTTC. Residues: CASSSQASGTYEQYF.

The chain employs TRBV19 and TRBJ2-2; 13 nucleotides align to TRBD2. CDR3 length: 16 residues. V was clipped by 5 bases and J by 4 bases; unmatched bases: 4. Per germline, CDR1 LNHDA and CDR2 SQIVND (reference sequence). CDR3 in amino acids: CASSAGLAGVTGELFF. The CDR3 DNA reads TGTGCCAGTAGTGCCGGACTAGCGGGAGTCACCGGGGAGCTGTTTTTT.

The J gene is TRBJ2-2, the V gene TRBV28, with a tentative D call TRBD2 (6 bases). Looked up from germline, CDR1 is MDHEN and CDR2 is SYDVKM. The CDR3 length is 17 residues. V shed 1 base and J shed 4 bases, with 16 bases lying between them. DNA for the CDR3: TGTGCCAGCAGTTTATTGCTGATCCGGAGGGTCACCGGGGAGCTGTTTTTT. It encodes CASSLLLIRRVTGELFF.

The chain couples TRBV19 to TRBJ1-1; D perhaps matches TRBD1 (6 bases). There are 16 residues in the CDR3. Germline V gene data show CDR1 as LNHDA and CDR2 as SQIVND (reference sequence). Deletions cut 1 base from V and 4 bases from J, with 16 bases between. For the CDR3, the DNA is TGTGCCAGTAGTATAGGAGCCAGGGGATCTGGCACTGAAGCTTTCTTT. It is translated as CASSIGARGSGTEAFF. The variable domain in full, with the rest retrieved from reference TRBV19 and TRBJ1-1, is DGGITQSPKYLFRKEGQNVTLSCEQNLNHDAMYWYRQDPGQGLRLIYYSQIVNDFQKGDIAEGYSVSREKKESFPLTVTSAQKNPTAFYLCASSIGARGSGTEAFFGQGTRLTVV.

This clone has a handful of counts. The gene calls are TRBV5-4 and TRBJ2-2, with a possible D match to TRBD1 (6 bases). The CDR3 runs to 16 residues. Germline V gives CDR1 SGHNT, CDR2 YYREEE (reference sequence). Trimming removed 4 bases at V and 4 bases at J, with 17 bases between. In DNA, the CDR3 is TGTGCCAGCAGCCCTAGGGGACAAATCCTCACCGGGGAGCTGTTTTTT. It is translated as CASSPRGQILTGELFF.

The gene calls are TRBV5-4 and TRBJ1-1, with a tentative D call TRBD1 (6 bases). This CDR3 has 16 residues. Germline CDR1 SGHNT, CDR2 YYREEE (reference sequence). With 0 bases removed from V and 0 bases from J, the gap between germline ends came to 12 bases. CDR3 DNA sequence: TGTGCCAGCAGCTTGGATCCGGACAGAGTGAACACTGAAGCTTTCTTT. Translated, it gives CASSLDPDRVNTEAFF. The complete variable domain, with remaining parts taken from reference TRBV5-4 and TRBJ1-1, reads ETGVTQSPTHLIKTRGQQVTLRCSSQSGHNTVSWYQQALGQGPQFIFQYYREEENGRGNFPPRFSGLQFPNYSSELNVNALELDDSALYLCASSLDPDRVNTEAFFGQGTRLTVV.

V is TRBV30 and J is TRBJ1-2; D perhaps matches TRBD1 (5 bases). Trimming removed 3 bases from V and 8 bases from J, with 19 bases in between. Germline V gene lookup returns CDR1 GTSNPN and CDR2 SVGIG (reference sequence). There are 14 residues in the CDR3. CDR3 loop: CAWRPGEGPGGYTF. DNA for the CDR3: TGTGCCTGGAGGCCCGGGGAGGGGCCGGGAGGCTACACCTTC.